These 2 T cell receptor beta chains came from one sample sequenced in a study of beta chain features in type 1 diabetes. Expressed TCRB transcripts were sequenced, since all the RNA that had been isolated was reverse transcribed. Sequencing used immunoSEQ multiplex PCR; TCRdb keeps in-frame clones, though not all of them. The sample has hundreds of thousands of clones, around 65% seen once. The sequenced material came from naive CD4+ T cells from blood. These receptors originate from a man younger than 45 in good health.

This sequence joins TRBV29-1 and TRBJ2-3, with no clear D. Germline V lookup: CDR1 SQVTM, CDR2 ANQGSEA. This CDR3 has 15 amino acids. Trimming left V 4 bases short and J 1 base short, with 15 bases between. The CDR3 spells CSVAPLLLGTDTQYF. The CDR3 nucleotides read TGCAGCGTTGCACCGCTACTCTTGGGCACAGATACGCAGTATTTT.

The chain couples TRBV30 to TRBJ1-5; 8 bases map to TRBD1. Germline V gene data show CDR1 as GTSNPN and CDR2 as SVGIG (reference sequence). CDR3 size: 15 residues. The J segment lost 2 bases and the V segment lost 0 bases, leaving 3 bases of the junction unmatched. CDR3 in amino acids: CAWSVAGGGNQPQHF. The CDR3 DNA reads TGTGCCTGGAGTGTGGCAGGGGGCGGCAATCAGCCCCAGCATTTT.